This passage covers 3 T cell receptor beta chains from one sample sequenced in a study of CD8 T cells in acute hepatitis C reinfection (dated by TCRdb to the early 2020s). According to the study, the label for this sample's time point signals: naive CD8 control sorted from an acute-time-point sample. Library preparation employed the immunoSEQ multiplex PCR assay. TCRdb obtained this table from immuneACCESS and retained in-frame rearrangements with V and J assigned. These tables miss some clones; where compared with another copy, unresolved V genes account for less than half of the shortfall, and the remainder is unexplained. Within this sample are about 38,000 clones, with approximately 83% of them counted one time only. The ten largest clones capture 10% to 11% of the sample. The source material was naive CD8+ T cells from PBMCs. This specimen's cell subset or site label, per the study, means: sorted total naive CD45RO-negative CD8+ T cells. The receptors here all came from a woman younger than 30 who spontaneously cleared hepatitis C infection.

Written as DNA, the CDR3 is TGTGCCAGCAGCTTAGCGCGTAGCTCCTACGAGCAGTACTTC. Translating gives CASSLARSSYEQYF. V and J are TRBV7-8 and TRBJ2-7, with unresolved D. Trimming pared 0 bases from V and 0 bases from J, leaving 6 bases between. CDR1 is SGHVS and CDR2 is FQNEAQ in the germline V gene. This CDR3 has 14 amino acids.

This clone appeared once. The CDR3: CASRRLTGGGETQYF. CDR3 in DNA: TGTGCCAGCCGGAGACTCACAGGAGGGGGGGAGACCCAGTACTTC. The chain is built from TRBV27 and TRBJ2-5; perhaps D is TRBD1 or TRBD2 (6 bases each). The germline V gene encodes CDR1 MNHEY and CDR2 SMNVEV (reference sequence). This CDR3 contains 15 residues. V lost 8 bases to trimming and J lost 5 bases, with 21 bases between them.

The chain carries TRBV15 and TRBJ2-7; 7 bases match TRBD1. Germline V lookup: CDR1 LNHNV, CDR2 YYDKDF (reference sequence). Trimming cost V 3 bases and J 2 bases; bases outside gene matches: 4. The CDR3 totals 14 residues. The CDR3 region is CATSSRDSPYEQYF. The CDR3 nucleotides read TGTGCCACCAGCAGCCGGGACAGTCCCTACGAGCAGTACTTC. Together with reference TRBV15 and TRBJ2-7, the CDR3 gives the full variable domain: DAMVIQNPRYQVTQFGKPVTLSCSQTLNHNVMYWYQQKSSQAPKLLFHYYDKDFNNEADTPDNFQSRRPNTSFCFLDIRSPGLGDTAMYLCATSSRDSPYEQYFGPGTRLTVT.